The clone carrying this T cell receptor beta chain has a single count. The data are from a study of blood T cell repertoires in COVID-19. Overall study context: T cells, B-cell-depleted T cells, or PBMCs supplied cDNA or gDNA.

Trimming shortened V by 6 bases and J by 8 bases, and 13 bases separated the two germline ends. The germline gives CDR1 MDHEN, CDR2 SYDVKM. The CDR3 extends over 12 amino acids. Original processing notes: Estimation of nucleated cell counts was performed using reference gene primer amplification. Generated by immunoSEQ multiplex PCR, the TCRdb table keeps only in-frame clones and is missing some. Clonal size and the V and J genes are those of that table, whereas D and trimming came from the DNA. The repertoire consists of approximately 120,000 clones, with roughly 82% occurring once and the leading ten covering about 5.4%.

Sequencing was performed on peripheral blood. This chain links TRBV28 with TRBJ1-2, with a possible D match to TRBD1 (6 bases). This TCR was recovered from a human donor in a cohort sampled during active COVID-19. CDR3 bases: TGTGCCAGCAGGGGGGGGCATGGAGGCTACACCTTC. Its protein product is CASRGGHGGYTF.